Following are 27 T cell receptor beta chains from one sample sequenced in a study of T cells in Graves' hyperthyroidism and ophthalmopathy. Amplification of TCR beta CDR3 regions was performed using RNA transcripts as template. During a first-round RT-PCR of the TCR CDR3, the HTBI primer set was used. TCRdb processed the multiplex PCR reads anew with MiXCR; each CDR3 protein has one entry. Here the sample spans 600,000 to 900,000 distinct CDR3 sequences, 16% being singletons. Sequenced: blood. The receptors derive from a man aged 18 to 29 with Graves' hyperthyroidism.

Notes on this clonotype: Just one base apart from a much larger clone, this may be a read error. The chain joins TRBV7-9 to TRBJ2-1; D is possibly TRBD1 (5 bases). Per the germline V gene, CDR1 is SEHNR and CDR2 is FQNEAQ (reference sequence). The length of the CDR3 is 16 residues. The CDR3 spells CARSSEPGPSYNEQFF. The CDR3 DNA sequence: TGTGCCAGAAGCTCCGAACCAGGGCCCTCCTACAATGAGCAGTTCTTC. The full variable domain, completed using reference TRBV7-9 and TRBJ2-1, is DTGVSQNPRHKITKRGQNVTFRCDPISEHNRLYWYRQTLGQGPEFLTYFQNEAQLEKSRLLSDRFSAERPKGSFSTLEIQRTEQGDSAMYLCARSSEPGPSYNEQFFGPGTRLTVL.

This clonotype was recorded many times. The chain employs TRBV9 and TRBJ2-1, with 8 bases aligning to TRBD2. The CDR3 contains 15 residues. CDR1 and CDR2 from the germline V gene are SGDLS and YYNGEE. J was trimmed by 4 bases and V by 3 bases; bases with no gene match: 6. DNA for the CDR3: TGTGCCAGCAGCGGATCTATAGCGGGATACAATGAGCAGTTCTTC. Encoded protein: CASSGSIAGYNEQFF.

This clonotype has a count of ten or more. The gene calls are TRBV19 and TRBJ2-4; D is uncertain. Trimming left V 7 bases short and J 0 bases short, with 13 bases between. This CDR3 is 15 amino acids long. Per germline, CDR1 LNHDA and CDR2 SQIVND (reference sequence). The CDR3 loop is CASTPPGLAKNIQYF. CDR3 nucleotide sequence: TGTGCCAGTACCCCGCCGGGCTTAGCCAAAAACATTCAGTACTTC.

Ten or more counts support this clonotype. J is TRBJ2-1 and V is TRBV2; 7 bases map to TRBD2. There are 13 residues in the CDR3. With V trimmed by 8 bases and J by 6 bases, 7 bases remained unmatched. In germline, CDR1 is SNHLY, CDR2 FYNNEI. CDR3 residues: CASGEGMGNEQFF. Written as DNA, the CDR3 is TGTGCCAGCGGGGAGGGTATGGGCAATGAGCAGTTCTTC.

This clonotype has a single count. V gene TRBV28 combines with J gene TRBJ2-3, with D maybe TRBD2 (6 bases). Germline assignment: CDR1 MDHEN and CDR2 SYDVKM. The CDR3 has 15 amino acids. V was cut by 5 bases and J by 14 bases, with 26 bases left in between. The CDR3 DNA reads as TGTGCCAGCAGTCCTAGAGAGCCTAGCGTCAACGGGGGGTATTTT. As protein: CASSPREPSVNGGYF.

This clonotype was seen at least ten times. The chain recombines TRBV20-1 with TRBJ2-7, with 8 bases lining up with TRBD2. CDR3 length: 16 amino acids. Germline V lookup: CDR1 DFQATT, CDR2 SNEGSKA (reference sequence). V lost 3 bases, J lost 5 bases, and 15 bases stayed unmatched. The CDR3 here is CSARRPLSGGANEQYF. CDR3 DNA sequence: TGCAGTGCTAGGCGGCCCCTTTCGGGAGGGGCAAACGAGCAGTACTTC.

The V and J genes are TRBV25-1 and TRBJ2-4; D possibly matches TRBD1 or TRBD2 (5 bases each). V was trimmed by 4 bases and J by 1 base, leaving 14 bases between them. This CDR3 contains 16 residues. CDR1 is MGHDK and CDR2 is SYGVNS in the germline V gene. The CDR3 spells CASSAGPMRAKNIQYF. CDR3 coding DNA: TGTGCCAGCAGTGCGGGACCCATGAGGGCCAAAAACATTCAGTACTTC.

This clonotype was counted at least ten times. V and J are TRBV7-6 and TRBJ2-3, with D unclear. V gave up 5 bases and J gave up 2 bases, with 11 bases separating them. Per germline, CDR1 SGHVS and CDR2 FNYEAQ. This CDR3 region has 14 residues. Written as DNA, the CDR3 is TGTGCCAGCAGCCTCGACACCTACACAGATACGCAGTATTTT. Its translation is CASSLDTYTDTQYF.

This clonotype was seen a few times. The V call is TRBV29-1, the J call TRBJ1-1; TRBD1 might be the D (5 bases). This CDR3 spans 13 amino acids. V lost 3 bases to trimming and J lost 9 bases, with 17 bases between them. Germline assignment: CDR1 SQVTM and CDR2 ANQGSEA. The chain's CDR3 is CSVEAPSTAQAFF. For the CDR3, the DNA is TGCAGCGTTGAGGCCCCGTCGACAGCTCAAGCTTTCTTT.

This chain connects TRBV3-1 to TRBJ2-7; the D gene is possibly TRBD2 (6 bases). There are 15 residues in the CDR3. Deletions cut 0 bases from V and 2 bases from J, with 11 bases between. The germline gives CDR1 LGHDT, CDR2 YNNKEL (reference sequence). CDR3: CASSQDFGRAYEQYF. The DNA of the CDR3 is TGTGCCAGCAGCCAAGATTTCGGGAGAGCCTACGAGCAGTACTTC.

This clonotype has ten or more counts. The chain joins TRBV28 to TRBJ2-7; no definite D call. V was shortened by 5 bases and J by 2 bases, with 7 bases between the two germline ends. CDR3 length equals 12 residues. CDR1 MDHEN and CDR2 SYDVKM come from the germline V gene. The DNA for the CDR3 is TGTGCCAGCAGTCCTGAAACCTACGAGCAGTACTTC. Encoded protein: CASSPETYEQYF. Filled out from reference TRBV28 and TRBJ2-7, the complete variable domain reads DVKVTQSSRYLVKRTGEKVFLECVQDMDHENMFWYRQDPGLGLRLIYFSYDVKMKEKGDIPEGYSVSREKKERFSLILESASTNQTSMYLCASSPETYEQYFGPGTRLTVT.

The chain links TRBV5-4 to TRBJ1-2; D is undetermined. The CDR3 has 14 residues. Germline-derived CDR1 and CDR2 are SGHNT and YYREEE (reference sequence). Trimming stripped 0 bases from V and 3 bases from J, with 9 bases between. Here the CDR3 DNA reads TGTGCCAGCAGCTTGGACGGGTCCTACTATGGCTACACCTTC. Translation: CASSLDGSYYGYTF. The full variable domain, its missing parts supplied by reference TRBV5-4 and TRBJ1-2, is ETGVTQSPTHLIKTRGQQVTLRCSSQSGHNTVSWYQQALGQGPQFIFQYYREEENGRGNFPPRFSGLQFPNYSSELNVNALELDDSALYLCASSLDGSYYGYTFGSGTRLTVV.

This chain uses TRBV7-2 with TRBJ1-2; D is possibly TRBD1 (5 bases). The CDR3 contains 15 residues. V shed 5 bases and J shed 5 bases, with 18 bases lying between them. Germline V gene lookup returns CDR1 SGHTA and CDR2 FQGNSA. CDR3 sequence reads: CASSLVAGSWYGYTF. CDR3 coding DNA: TGTGCCAGCAGCCTCGTTGCAGGGAGCTGGTATGGCTACACCTTC.

In DNA form, the CDR3 reads TGTGCCAGCAGTTTCCAGGGCAAGGCACTGGGCTCCGGGGAGCTGTTTTTT. Translation gives CASSFQGKALGSGELFF. V and J are TRBV27 and TRBJ2-2, with D perhaps matching TRBD1 (5 bases). The germline gives CDR1 MNHEY, CDR2 SMNVEV (reference sequence). Trimming cost V 3 bases and J 6 bases, with 20 bases left between them. The CDR3 contains 17 residues.

The sample holds a few counts of this clonotype. The chain uses TRBV7-9 and TRBJ1-2; maybe TRBD1 (6 bases). Trimming cost V 5 bases and J 7 bases, with 14 bases left between them. Germline assignment: CDR1 SEHNR and CDR2 FQNEAQ (reference sequence). The CDR3 covers 13 residues. The CDR3 is CASSEQGKGGYTF. The CDR3 nucleotides are TGTGCCAGCAGCGAACAGGGAAAGGGTGGCTACACCTTC. Based on the CDR3 plus reference TRBV7-9 and TRBJ1-2, the full variable domain is DTGVSQNPRHKITKRGQNVTFRCDPISEHNRLYWYRQTLGQGPEFLTYFQNEAQLEKSRLLSDRFSAERPKGSFSTLEIQRTEQGDSAMYLCASSEQGKGGYTFGSGTRLTVV.

The chain couples TRBV15 to TRBJ2-1; D call uncertain. The CDR3 is 12 amino acids. Trimming took 4 bases from V and 6 from J, leaving 7 bases between them. The germline V gene has CDR1 LNHNV and CDR2 YYDKDF (reference sequence). The CDR3 region has the DNA TGTGCCACCAGCACCCCCGTCAATGAGCAGTTCTTC. This gives the protein CATSTPVNEQFF.

The chain is built from TRBV27 and TRBJ2-2; no firm D call. From germline, CDR1 is MNHEY and CDR2 SMNVEV (reference sequence). The CDR3 totals 15 residues. V was shortened by 10 bases and J by 0 bases, with 15 bases between the two germline ends. CDR3 DNA: TGTGCCACCCAAAGTGGCGGATCGAACACCGGGGAGCTGTTTTTT. Its translation is CATQSGGSNTGELFF.

This chain uses TRBV12-3 or TRBV12-4 with TRBJ2-6, with a weak D call TRBD1 (6 bases). The V and J ends lost 4 bases and 5 bases respectively, with 9 bases between them. CDR3 length: 14 amino acids. CDR3: CASSYQGWANVLTF. CDR3 sequence (DNA): TGTGCCAGCAGTTACCAGGGGTGGGCCAACGTCCTGACTTTC.

This clonotype has ten or more counts. This chain links TRBV27 with TRBJ2-7; 7 bases align to TRBD1. The trim removed 3 bases at V and 3 bases at J, leaving 2 bases unmatched. The CDR3 extends over 13 amino acids. CDR1 and CDR2 from the germline V gene are MNHEY and SMNVEV (reference sequence). The chain's CDR3 is CASSLTGFYEQYF. The CDR3 DNA reads TGTGCCAGCAGTTTGACAGGGTTCTACGAGCAGTACTTC.

The sample holds many counts of this clonotype. The V gene is TRBV7-3, the J gene TRBJ2-2, with D unclear. The CDR3 is made up of 13 amino acids. The germline V gene has CDR1 SGHTA and CDR2 FQGTGA. V was clipped by 5 bases and J by 4 bases, with 8 bases between them. CDR3: CASSMSSTGELFF. The CDR3 DNA reads TGTGCCAGCAGCATGAGCAGCACCGGGGAGCTGTTTTTT.

This clonotype was counted between two and nine times. The CDR3, as DNA: TGTGCCAGCAGTGAGGGGGGGCGCGGGCAGCCCCAGCATTTT. Translating gives CASSEGGRGQPQHF. The chain uses TRBV2 and TRBJ1-5; D is possibly TRBD1 (6 bases). V was shortened by 3 bases and J by 7 bases, with 13 bases between the two germline ends. This CDR3 has 14 amino acids. Germline V gene sequence: CDR1 SNHLY, CDR2 FYNNEI.

The rearrangement links TRBV20-1 to TRBJ2-3; TRBD2 matches 7 bases. The junction had 4 bases not matched to a gene; V was cut back by 4 bases and J by 0 bases. The germline V gene has CDR1 DFQATT and CDR2 SNEGSKA (reference sequence). The CDR3 is made up of 14 amino acids. DNA for the CDR3: TGCAGTGCTATCACTAGCGTTAGCACAGATACGCAGTATTTT. Translated: CSAITSVSTDTQYF.

This clonotype was seen at least ten times. The genes are TRBV10-3 and TRBJ2-1; D tentatively fits TRBD1 or TRBD2 (8 bases each). CDR1 ENHRY and CDR2 SYGVKD come from the germline V gene. The CDR3 totals 17 residues. Trimming cost V 7 bases and J 0 bases, with 19 bases left between them. The CDR3 nucleotides are TGTGCCATCACCGGGGGGGACAGGTCCGGCTCCTACAATGAGCAGTTCTTC. Protein product: CAITGGDRSGSYNEQFF.

The table lists this clonotype with many counts. V is TRBV28 and J is TRBJ1-1; D gene ambiguous. Trimming stripped 3 bases from V and 6 bases from J, with 11 bases between. Germline loops: CDR1 MDHEN, CDR2 SYDVKM. The CDR3 has 13 residues. The CDR3 DNA sequence: TGTGCCAGCAGTTTGTTCTCGGGATCTGAAGCTTTCTTT. It translates to CASSLFSGSEAFF.

This clonotype was detected many times. The chain carries TRBV7-9 and TRBJ2-5, with D possibly TRBD2 on 5 matching bases. Germline V gene lookup returns CDR1 SEHNR and CDR2 FQNEAQ (reference sequence). The CDR3 loop spans 17 amino acids. Trimming cost V 3 bases and J 5 bases, with 22 bases left between them. This chain's CDR3 is CASSFSLRTIRGETQYF. For the CDR3, the DNA is TGTGCCAGCAGCTTTAGTTTGAGGACCATCCGAGGGGAGACCCAGTACTTC.

V and J are TRBV28 and TRBJ1-2, with TRBD1 matching 7 bases. Germline V lookup: CDR1 MDHEN, CDR2 SYDVKM. CDR3 length equals 15 residues. The V and J ends lost 5 bases and 0 bases, in that order; junction bases with no gene match: 6. The CDR3 here is CASSAGTAANYGYTF. CDR3 DNA sequence: TGTGCCAGCAGTGCCGGGACAGCAGCTAACTATGGCTACACCTTC.

V gene TRBV6-6 combines with J gene TRBJ2-3; possibly TRBD1 for D (6 bases). This CDR3 is built from 16 residues. Germline V lookup: CDR1 MNHNY, CDR2 SVGAGI (reference sequence). V dropped 0 bases and J dropped 2 bases, with 12 bases sitting between them. The CDR3 nucleotides are TGTGCCAGCAGTTACTCGAAGGGGGATCCCACAGATACGCAGTATTTT. This encodes CASSYSKGDPTDTQYF.